Each of the 15 T cell receptor beta chains below was sequenced from the same sample in a study of T cell repertoires in cytomegalovirus infection. One entry per CDR3 protein results from TCRdb running MiXCR on the reads. The sample holds about 140,000 distinct CDR3 sequences, about 6.3% seen once. Sequencing was performed on PBMCs. The receptors shown here come from a human donor in good health (CMV status not recorded). Some clones in this sample may be carry-over from other donors' samples.

This clonotype was seen ten or more times. This chain connects TRBV20-1 to TRBJ2-5; 11 nucleotides match TRBD1. Trimming at V came to 5 bases and at J to 5 bases, leaving 4 bases not matched to a gene. Germline V gene lookup returns CDR1 DFQATT and CDR2 SNEGSKA (reference sequence). This CDR3 comprises 13 residues. The CDR3 loop reads CSAWTGGVETQYF. The CDR3 bases are TGCAGTGCTTGGACAGGGGGCGTCGAGACCCAGTACTTC.

The V and J genes are TRBV20-1 and TRBJ2-4; 7 bases are a match to TRBD1. Germline CDR1 DFQATT, CDR2 SNEGSKA (reference sequence). The CDR3 is made up of 15 amino acids. Trimming removed 2 bases from V and 6 bases from J; junction bases left unmatched: 10. As DNA, the CDR3 is TGCAGTGCTAGACCGACAGGGAACCTGCGAAACATTCAGTACTTC. This encodes CSARPTGNLRNIQYF.

V is TRBV19 and J is TRBJ1-1; D not certain. CDR1 LNHDA and CDR2 SQIVND come from the germline V gene (reference sequence). The length of the CDR3 is 14 residues. V gave up 6 bases and J gave up 6 bases, with 17 bases separating them. CDR3 loop: CASSAEGRFSEAFF. The CDR3 nucleotides are TGTGCCAGTAGCGCGGAGGGAAGGTTCTCTGAAGCTTTCTTT.

This clonotype was detected many times. The V and J genes are TRBV7-3 and TRBJ1-2, with D perhaps matching TRBD1 (6 bases). V was clipped by 2 bases and J by 8 bases, with 12 bases between them. The V gene's germline CDR1 is SGHTA and CDR2 FQGTGA. The CDR3 runs to 13 residues. The DNA of the CDR3 is TGTGCCAGCAGCTTACAGGGGAACGGCGGCTACACCTTC. As protein: CASSLQGNGGYTF.

This clonotype has a count of ten or more. The J gene is TRBJ2-2, the V gene TRBV28; D might be TRBD1 or TRBD2, each matching 6 bases. V gave up 7 bases and J gave up 9 bases, with 9 bases separating them. The CDR3 spans 11 residues. Per the germline V gene, CDR1 is MDHEN and CDR2 is SYDVKM. The CDR3 coding sequence is TGTGCCAGCAAGGGGGGCCGGGAGCTGTTTTTT. As protein: CASKGGRELFF.

The sample holds many counts of this clonotype. The rearrangement uses TRBV5-5 and TRBJ2-1; TRBD1 matches 8 bases. Germline lookup yields CDR1 SGHKS and CDR2 YYEKEE (reference sequence). The CDR3 loop spans 15 amino acids. Germline trimming cut 6 bases from V and 4 bases from J; bases unmatched to any gene: 9. CDR3 residues: CASILTGQEYNEQFF. CDR3 nucleotide sequence: TGTGCCAGCATTCTCACGGGACAGGAGTACAATGAGCAGTTCTTC. Full variable domain (outside the CDR3, taken from reference TRBV5-5 and TRBJ2-1): DAGVTQSPTHLIKTRGQQVTLRCSPISGHKSVSWYQQVLGQGPQFIFQYYEKEERGRGNFPDRFSARQFPNYSSELNVNALLLGDSALYLCASILTGQEYNEQFFGPGTRLTVL.

Many counts were recorded for this clonotype. The chain links TRBV19 to TRBJ1-5; TRBD1 is a possible D gene (6 bases). V lost 6 bases and J 1 base, leaving 16 bases between the germline ends. Germline V gives CDR1 LNHDA, CDR2 SQIVND (reference sequence). The CDR3 is 16 amino acids. The CDR3 DNA reads as TGTGCCAGTAGCATGACAGGTCTGGGGAGCAATCAGCCCCAGCATTTT. It codes for CASSMTGLGSNQPQHF.

Turning to this clonotype: A read error is possible here, since a much larger clone lies one base away. Without the conserved terminal phenylalanine or tryptophan, this CDR3 likely stems from a read error. The rearrangement links TRBV7-2 to TRBJ2-7, with D perhaps matching TRBD2 (5 bases). The V gene's germline CDR1 is SGHTA and CDR2 FQGNSA. V lost 5 bases to trimming and J lost 7 bases, with 12 bases between them. CDR3 length: 12 amino acids. The DNA for the CDR3 is TGTGCCAGCAGCCCCATCCGGGGAGAGCAGTACCTC. Its protein product is CASSPIRGEQYL.

This clonotype has ten or more counts. The rearrangement joins TRBV6-2 or TRBV6-3 to TRBJ2-1; no definite D call. Germline V gene sequence: CDR1 MNHEY, CDR2 SVGEGT. Trimming cost V 5 bases and J 6 bases, with 11 bases left between them. There are 13 residues in the CDR3. The CDR3 nucleotides read TGTGCCAGCAGTCTTACTTACCCCAATGAGCAGTTCTTC. Its translation is CASSLTYPNEQFF.

There are a few counts of this clonotype. The chain joins TRBV6-8 to TRBJ2-7, with TRBD1 matching over 7 bases. Germline V gene data show CDR1 as MNHGY and CDR2 as SAAAGT. V lost 0 bases to trimming and J lost 4 bases; unmatched junction nucleotides: 9. The CDR3 extends over 16 amino acids. CDR3 protein: CASSYSGQTRGYEQYF. The CDR3, as DNA: TGTGCCAGCAGTTACTCGGGACAGACCCGGGGTTACGAGCAGTACTTC.

There are many counts of this clonotype. CDR3 nucleotides: TGTGCCAGCAGTGAATCTAGCGAGACCCAGTACTTC. The encoded protein is CASSESSETQYF. This chain joins TRBV2 and TRBJ2-5, with a weak D call TRBD2 (5 bases). There are 12 residues in the CDR3. Germline CDR1 is SNHLY and CDR2 is FYNNEI. Trimming removed 2 bases at V and 5 bases at J, with 6 bases between.

This clonotype was seen repeatedly, ten times or more. J is TRBJ2-7 and V is TRBV7-6; the D gene is possibly TRBD2 (7 bases). The germline V gene encodes CDR1 SGHVS and CDR2 FNYEAQ. Trimming removed 3 bases at V and 2 bases at J, with 14 bases between. The CDR3 loop spans 15 amino acids. This CDR3 reads CASSFSQGRAYEQYF. The CDR3 DNA reads as TGTGCCAGCAGCTTCTCCCAGGGGAGGGCCTACGAGCAGTACTTC. The whole variable domain, remainder taken from reference TRBV7-6 and TRBJ2-7, is GAGVSQSPRYKVTKRGQDVALRCDPISGHVSLYWYRQALGQGPEFLTYFNYEAQQDKSGLPNDRFSAERPEGSISTLTIQRTEQRDSAMYRCASSFSQGRAYEQYFGPGTRLTVT.

This clonotype was recorded many times. The rearrangement joins TRBV10-3 to TRBJ1-2; no clear D gene. CDR1 and CDR2 (germline): ENHRY, SYGVKD. V lost 7 bases and J lost 0, with 12 bases in between. The CDR3 sequence is 14 residues long. The CDR3 DNA reads as TGTGCCATCACGACCTTAGGAGCTAACTATGGCTACACCTTC. Protein: CAITTLGANYGYTF.

With respect to this clonotype: A far larger clone is only one base removed, so a read error is likely. The gene calls are TRBV12-3 or TRBV12-4 and TRBJ1-6; D not resolved. This CDR3 is 11 amino acids long. The CDR3: CASSLNSPLLF. As DNA, the CDR3 is TGTGCCAGCAGCCTCAATTCACCCCTCCTCTTT.

This clonotype was counted many times. The CDR3 protein is CASSSSGTLNTEAFF. Written as DNA, the CDR3 is TGTGCCAGCAGCTCATCCGGGACACTTAACACTGAAGCTTTCTTT. The chain joins TRBV5-5 to TRBJ1-1, with TRBD1 as a possible D gene (6 bases). Germline-derived CDR1 and CDR2 are SGHKS and YYEKEE (reference sequence). The CDR3 is 15 amino acids. Trimming stripped 3 bases from V and 2 bases from J, with 14 bases between.